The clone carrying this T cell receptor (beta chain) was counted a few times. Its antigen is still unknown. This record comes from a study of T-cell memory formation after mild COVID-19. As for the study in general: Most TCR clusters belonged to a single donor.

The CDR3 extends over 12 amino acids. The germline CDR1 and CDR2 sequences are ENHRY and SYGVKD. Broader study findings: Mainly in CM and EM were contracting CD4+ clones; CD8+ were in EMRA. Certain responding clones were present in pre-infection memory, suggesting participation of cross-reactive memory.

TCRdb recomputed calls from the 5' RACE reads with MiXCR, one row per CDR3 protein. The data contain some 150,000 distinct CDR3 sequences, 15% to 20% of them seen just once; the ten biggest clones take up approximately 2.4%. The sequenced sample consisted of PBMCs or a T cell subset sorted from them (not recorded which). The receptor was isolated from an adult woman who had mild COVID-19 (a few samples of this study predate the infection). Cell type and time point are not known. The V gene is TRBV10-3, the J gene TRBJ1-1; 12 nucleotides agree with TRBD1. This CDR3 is CKGTGGNTEAFF. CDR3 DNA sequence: TGTAAGGGGACAGGGGGCAATACTGAAGCTTTCTTT.